This TCR beta chain was recorded in a study of cytomegalovirus exposure and HLA in healthy donors. Study-wide findings and caveats: Productive rates of about 90% or about 30% were seen for most TCR beta V segments in an earlier analysis. A later analysis showed that HLA-associated TCR beta chains had undergone more clonal expansion than equally common others. HLA allele associations emerged for under 20,000 TCR beta sequences in a later analysis, at 0.05 false discovery rate.

The PCR used 60 Vbeta and 13 Jbeta primers. In the authors' methods: In a later analysis, the count reached some 88 million unique TCR beta chains, with 10 million to 14 million shared. Profiling relied on immunoSEQ multiplex PCR, and the TCRdb table lists in-frame clones only, not all of them. The V and J calls and clone size come from that table; D and trimming were worked out from the DNA. In the table there are approximately 140,000 clones, under 85% of which are singletons. From germline, CDR1 is MNHEY and CDR2 SVGAGI. The length of the CDR3 is 14 residues. Trimming removed 0 bases from V and 1 base from J, with 7 bases in between. With regard to this clone: Its matching antigen is unknown.

Specimen: PBMCs. The receptor was isolated from a woman in her forties in good health and CMV-seropositive. The chain joins TRBV6-5 to TRBJ2-7, with a weak D call TRBD1 (6 bases). The CDR3 protein is CASSYSRGSYEQYF. CDR3 bases: TGTGCCAGCAGTTACTCCAGGGGTTCCTACGAGCAGTACTTC.